One and the same sample provided the 5 T cell receptor beta chains below, sequenced in a study of Ad26.COV2.S vaccination and SARS-CoV-2 variants. TCRdb's table, derived via immunoSEQ multiplex PCR, lists solely in-frame clones and lacks some. This sample has 300,000 to 400,000 clones, with roughly 87% found just once. Treatment reported: over 15 received Ad26.COV2.S at low or high dose, single or two shots; about 5 received placebo; per-sample allocation not given. After the first vaccine or placebo injection, samples were drawn on day 63. The sample consisted of peripheral blood, taken in a trial of Ad26.COV2.S vaccine versus placebo. All receptors derive from a person aged 18-60 years who received the Ad26.COV2.S COVID-19 vaccine or a placebo.

The chain recombines TRBV7-2 with TRBJ1-1, with TRBD1 identical over 9 bases. Germline CDR1 is SGHTA and CDR2 is FQGNSA. The CDR3 covers 14 residues. Trimming at V came to 4 bases and at J to 4 bases, leaving 4 bases not matched to a gene. The CDR3: CASSSQTGGTEAFF. CDR3 DNA sequence: TGTGCCAGCAGCTCTCAGACAGGGGGCACTGAAGCTTTCTTT.

V and J are TRBV6-2 or TRBV6-3 and TRBJ1-1; no reliable D call. Germline V gene lookup returns CDR1 MNHEY and CDR2 SVGEGT. The CDR3 is 13 residues long. Trimming took 2 bases from V and 5 from J, leaving 9 bases between them. The CDR3 protein is CASSYRAGTEAFF. The DNA of the CDR3 is TGTGCCAGCAGTTACAGGGCGGGGACTGAAGCTTTCTTT.

The chain couples TRBV20-1 to TRBJ1-1, with TRBD1 matching over 9 bases. This CDR3 is built from 16 residues. The J segment lost 1 base and the V segment lost 4 bases, leaving 10 bases of the junction unmatched. The germline V gene has CDR1 DFQATT and CDR2 SNEGSKA (reference sequence). CDR3 nucleotide sequence: TGCAGTGCTAATGAGGACAGGGGAGGATGGAACACTGAAGCTTTCTTT. Residues: CSANEDRGGWNTEAFF.

This rearrangement joins TRBV5-4 to TRBJ2-2; possible D gene TRBD1, 5 bases. Germline CDR1 SGHNT, CDR2 YYREEE (reference sequence). V was shortened by 4 bases and J by 5 bases, with 12 bases between the two germline ends. This CDR3 has 14 amino acids. The CDR3 bases are TGTGCCAGCAGCCAAGGGGATGTAACCGGGGAGCTGTTTTTT. Translation gives CASSQGDVTGELFF.

The J gene is TRBJ2-3, the V gene TRBV11-3; a possible D gene is TRBD1 (5 bases). V lost 5 bases and J lost 5, with 14 bases in between. Germline lookup yields CDR1 SGHNT and CDR2 YENEEA. This CDR3 is 14 amino acids long. CDR3 amino acids: CASSPAGSGDTQYF. The CDR3, as DNA: TGTGCCAGCAGCCCCGCAGGGTCCGGAGATACGCAGTATTTT.